The clone carrying this T cell receptor (beta chain) was recorded once. Its matching antigen is unknown. This sample was taken from a study of T cell repertoires in cytomegalovirus infection. Study-wide results and caveats: The study identified carriers of CMV plus the relevant HLA from cumulative public TCR beta family frequency.

The V gene's germline CDR1 is SGHRS and CDR2 YFSETQ. V shed 0 bases, J shed 4 bases, and the junction held 13 bases outside the gene matches. The CDR3 loop spans 18 amino acids. TCRdb re-called the reads through MiXCR, storing one row per CDR3 protein. The repertoire holds some 600,000 distinct CDR3 sequences, with 20% to 30% as singletons. The TCR was taken from a human donor in good health (CMV status not recorded). Some clones in this sample may be carry-over from other donors' samples. The chain carries TRBV5-1 and TRBJ1-3, with 7 bases identical to TRBD1. The sample consisted of CD8+ T cells from PBMCs. As DNA, the CDR3 is TGCGCCAGCAGCTTGGGATGGGACAGAGAAACTTCCGGAAACACCATATATTTT. Residues: CASSLGWDRETSGNTIYF.